This T cell receptor (beta chain) was retrieved from a study of cytomegalovirus exposure and HLA in healthy donors. Study background: As an earlier analysis found, some 170 million T cells yielded over 95 million unique TCR beta sequences. General observations from the study: Presence/absence comparisons presumed near-even sequencing depth among donors. The investigators catalogued under 200 TCR beta chains as cytomegalovirus-associated. Later on, an analysis tied 15,000 to 20,000 TCR beta sequences to HLA alleles at 0.05 false discovery rate.

Turning to this clone: Its matching antigen is unknown.

The PCR contained 60 Vbeta and 13 Jbeta primers. Libraries were prepared by immunoSEQ multiplex PCR; TCRdb keeps only in-frame clonotypes and omits some of them. The repertoire holds about 140,000 clones, with 65% to 80% as singletons. Trimming removed 0 bases at V and 7 bases at J, with 12 bases between. The CDR3 is made up of 13 amino acids. The germline gives CDR1 GTSNPN, CDR2 SVGIG (reference sequence). The sequencing sample was made of PBMCs. The TCR was taken from a woman between 50 and 59 years old in good health and CMV-seropositive. This chain joins TRBV30 and TRBJ1-2; TRBD1 might be the D (6 bases). CDR3 protein: CAWSVPGVSGYTF. CDR3 bases: TGTGCCTGGAGTGTTCCAGGGGTTAGTGGCTACACCTTC. The entire variable domain, with the rest obtained from reference TRBV30 and TRBJ1-2, is as follows: SQTIHQWPATLVQPVGSPLSLECTVEGTSNPNLYWYRQAAGRGLQLLFYSVGIGQISSEVPQNLSASRPQDRQFILSSKKLLLSDSGFYLCAWSVPGVSGYTFGSGTRLTVV.